This entry lists 9 T cell receptor beta chains sequenced from one sample in a study of siplizumab effects on memory and regulatory T cells. The method was immunoSEQ multiplex PCR; TCRdb's version includes in-frame clones alone and lacks a portion of them. The data show 50,000 to 70,000 clones, roughly 96% seen once. The sample was naive CD8+ T cells sorted from blood. These receptors came from a human donor in good health.

This chain uses TRBV5-6 with TRBJ1-2, with D tentatively TRBD1 (6 bases). There are 12 residues in the CDR3. Trimming left V 4 bases short and J 4 bases short, with 8 bases between. From germline, CDR1 is SGHDT and CDR2 YYEEEE. This CDR3 is CASSQDSYGYTF. As DNA, the CDR3 is TGTGCCAGCAGCCAGGACAGCTATGGCTACACCTTC.

The CDR3 spells CASSSWASGANVLTF. In nucleotides, the CDR3 is TGTGCCAGCAGTTCGTGGGCATCTGGGGCCAACGTCCTGACTTTC. V usage is TRBV2 and J usage is TRBJ2-6; D remains unclear. Trimming took 5 bases from V and 1 from J, leaving 9 bases between them. The CDR3 length is 15 residues. Germline CDR1 and CDR2: SNHLY and FYNNEI.

CDR3 DNA: TGTGCCAGCAGAGACCGACCCGGACCCATAGGGGAGCAGTACTTC. This encodes CASRDRPGPIGEQYF. The V gene is TRBV6-5, the J gene TRBJ2-7; D remains ambiguous. V was pared by 6 bases and J by 7 bases, with 22 bases between. There are 15 residues in the CDR3. The germline gives CDR1 MNHEY, CDR2 SVGAGI.

This chain joins TRBV25-1 and TRBJ2-5; D possibly corresponds to TRBD1 (6 bases). CDR1 MGHDK and CDR2 SYGVNS come from the germline V gene. The CDR3 runs to 14 residues. Trimming removed 1 base from V and 6 bases from J, with 12 bases in between. CDR3 coding DNA: TGTGCCAGCAGTGAATCGGTGACAGGACAGACCCAGTACTTC. Encoded protein: CASSESVTGQTQYF.

V gene TRBV9 combines with J gene TRBJ1-1, with D unclear. Germline V gene sequence: CDR1 SGDLS, CDR2 YYNGEE. V lost 5 bases to trimming and J lost 4 bases, with 6 bases between them. CDR3 length: 11 amino acids. The CDR3 reads CASRAITEAFF. As DNA, the CDR3 is TGTGCCAGCAGGGCGATCACTGAAGCTTTCTTT.

The V call is TRBV28, the J call TRBJ1-2, with a weak D call TRBD1 (5 bases). The CDR3 has 13 residues. The V end lost 9 bases, the J end lost 4 bases, and 15 bases lay between the germline ends. The germline V gene encodes CDR1 MDHEN and CDR2 SYDVKM. The CDR3 DNA is TGTGCCAGTAGACAGTGGGGAACCTATGGCTACACCTTC. This gives the protein CASRQWGTYGYTF.

This clone was seen just once. This sequence joins TRBV11-3 and TRBJ1-1; no reliable D call. This CDR3 is built from 16 residues. V was shortened by 3 bases and J by 1 base, with 15 bases between the two germline ends. Per the germline V gene, CDR1 is SGHNT and CDR2 is YENEEA. The CDR3 DNA follows: TGTGCCAGCAGCTTTACCCCAAGACGGAAGAACACTGAAGCTTTCTTT. Protein sequence: CASSFTPRRKNTEAFF.

The CDR3 protein is CASSSESTDTQYF. Written as DNA, the CDR3 is TGTGCCAGCAGCTCTGAAAGCACAGATACGCAGTATTTT. This chain connects TRBV9 to TRBJ2-3, with D unresolved. Trimming removed 4 bases from V and 0 bases from J, with 6 bases in between. The CDR3 is made up of 13 amino acids. Germline V CDR1 and CDR2: SGDLS, YYNGEE.

V gene TRBV13 combines with J gene TRBJ2-5, with a weak D call TRBD2 (5 bases). CDR1 and CDR2 from the germline V gene are PRHDT and FYEKMQ (reference sequence). The length of the CDR3 is 14 residues. V lost 2 bases and J lost 2, with 9 bases in between. This chain's CDR3 is CASSLQREQETQYF. The DNA of the CDR3 is TGTGCCAGCAGCTTACAGAGGGAGCAAGAGACCCAGTACTTC.